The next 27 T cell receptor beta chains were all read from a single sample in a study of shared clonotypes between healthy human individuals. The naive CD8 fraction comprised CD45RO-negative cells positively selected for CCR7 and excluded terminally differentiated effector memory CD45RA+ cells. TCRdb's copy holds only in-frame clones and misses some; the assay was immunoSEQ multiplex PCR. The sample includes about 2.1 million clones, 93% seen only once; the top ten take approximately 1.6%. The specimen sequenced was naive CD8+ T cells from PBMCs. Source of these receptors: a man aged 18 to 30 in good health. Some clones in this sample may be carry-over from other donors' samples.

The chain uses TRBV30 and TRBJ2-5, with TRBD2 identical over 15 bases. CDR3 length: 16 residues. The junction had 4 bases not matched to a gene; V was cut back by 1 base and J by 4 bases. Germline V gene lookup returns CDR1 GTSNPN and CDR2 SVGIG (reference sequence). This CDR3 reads CAWSGGLAGGPETQYF. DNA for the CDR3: TGTGCCTGGAGTGGGGGACTAGCGGGAGGTCCAGAGACCCAGTACTTC.

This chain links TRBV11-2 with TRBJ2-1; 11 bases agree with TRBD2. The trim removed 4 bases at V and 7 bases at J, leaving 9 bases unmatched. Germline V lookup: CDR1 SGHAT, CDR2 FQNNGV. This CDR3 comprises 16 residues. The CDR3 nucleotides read TGTGCCAGCAGCTCCCCCGCTAGCGGGAGGTCTAATGAGCAGTTCTTC. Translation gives CASSSPASGRSNEQFF.

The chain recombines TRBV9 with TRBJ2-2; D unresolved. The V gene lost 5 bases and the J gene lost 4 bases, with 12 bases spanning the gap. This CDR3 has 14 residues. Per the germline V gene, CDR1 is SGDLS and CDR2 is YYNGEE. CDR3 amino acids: CASSAPESTGELFF. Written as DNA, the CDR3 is TGTGCCAGCAGTGCCCCTGAGAGCACCGGGGAGCTGTTTTTT.

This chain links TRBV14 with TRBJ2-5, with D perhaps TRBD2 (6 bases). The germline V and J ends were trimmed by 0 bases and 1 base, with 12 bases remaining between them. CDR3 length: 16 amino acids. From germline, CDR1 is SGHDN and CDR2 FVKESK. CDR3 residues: CASSQDRRRGQETQYF. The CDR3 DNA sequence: TGTGCCAGCAGCCAAGATAGGCGGCGGGGCCAAGAGACCCAGTACTTC.

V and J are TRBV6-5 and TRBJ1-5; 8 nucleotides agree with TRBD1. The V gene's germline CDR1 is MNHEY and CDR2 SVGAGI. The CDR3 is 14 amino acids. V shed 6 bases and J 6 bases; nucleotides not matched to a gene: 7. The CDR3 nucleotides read TGTGCCAGCAGGTACACAGGGGGAGGTCAGCCCCAGCATTTT. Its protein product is CASRYTGGGQPQHF.

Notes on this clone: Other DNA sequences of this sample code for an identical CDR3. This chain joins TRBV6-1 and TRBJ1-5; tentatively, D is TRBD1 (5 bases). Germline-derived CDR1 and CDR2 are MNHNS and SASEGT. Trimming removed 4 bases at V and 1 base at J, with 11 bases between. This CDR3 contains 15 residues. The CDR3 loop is CASSVGRGSNQPQHF. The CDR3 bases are TGTGCCAGCAGTGTGGGACGGGGGAGCAATCAGCCCCAGCATTTT.

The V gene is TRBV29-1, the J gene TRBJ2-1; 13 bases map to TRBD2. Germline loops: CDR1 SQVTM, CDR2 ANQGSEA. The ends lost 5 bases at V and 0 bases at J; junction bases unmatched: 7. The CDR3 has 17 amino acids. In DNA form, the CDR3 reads TGCAGCGTTAGACTAGCGGGAGGCCCGAGCTCCTACAATGAGCAGTTCTTC. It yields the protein CSVRLAGGPSSYNEQFF.

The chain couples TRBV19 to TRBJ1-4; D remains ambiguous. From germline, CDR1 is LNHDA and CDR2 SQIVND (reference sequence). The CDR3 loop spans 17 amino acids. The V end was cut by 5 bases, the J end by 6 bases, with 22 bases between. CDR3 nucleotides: TGTGCCAGTAGTGTTGGTTGGATCTCGGGCCCCTATGAAAAACTGTTTTTT. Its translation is CASSVGWISGPYEKLFF.

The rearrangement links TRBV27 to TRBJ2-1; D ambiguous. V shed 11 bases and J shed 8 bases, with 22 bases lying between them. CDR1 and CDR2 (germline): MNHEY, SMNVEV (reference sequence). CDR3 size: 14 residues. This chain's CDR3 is CASAIAHNTDEQFF. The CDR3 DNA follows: TGTGCCTCTGCGATAGCCCACAATACGGATGAGCAGTTCTTC.

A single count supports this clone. The DNA of the CDR3 is TGTGCCAGCAGTCCCAGGGGGTGGAATGAAAAACTGTTTTTT. Amino acids: CASSPRGWNEKLFF. The V and J genes are TRBV6-1 and TRBJ1-4; 7 nucleotides align to TRBD1. Germline CDR1 MNHNS, CDR2 SASEGT. The CDR3 totals 14 residues. V was clipped by 5 bases and J by 5 bases; unmatched bases: 5.

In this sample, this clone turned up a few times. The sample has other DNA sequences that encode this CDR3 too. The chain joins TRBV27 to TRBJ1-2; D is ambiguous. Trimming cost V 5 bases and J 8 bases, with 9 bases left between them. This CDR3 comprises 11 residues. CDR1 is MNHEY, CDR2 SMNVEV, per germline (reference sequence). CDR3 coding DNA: TGTGCCAGCAGTCCAGGTTGGGGCTACACCTTC. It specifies CASSPGWGYTF.

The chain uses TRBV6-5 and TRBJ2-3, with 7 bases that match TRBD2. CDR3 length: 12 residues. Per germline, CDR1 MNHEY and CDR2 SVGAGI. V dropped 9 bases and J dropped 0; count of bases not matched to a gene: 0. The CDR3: CASSGSTDTQYF. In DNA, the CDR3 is TGTGCCAGTAGCGGGAGCACAGATACGCAGTATTTT.

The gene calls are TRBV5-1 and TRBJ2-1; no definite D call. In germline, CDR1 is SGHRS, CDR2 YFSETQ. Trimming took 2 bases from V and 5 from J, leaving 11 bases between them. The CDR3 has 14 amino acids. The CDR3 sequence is CASSFVSLHNEQFF. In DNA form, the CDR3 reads TGCGCCAGCAGCTTCGTTAGTCTTCACAATGAGCAGTTCTTC.

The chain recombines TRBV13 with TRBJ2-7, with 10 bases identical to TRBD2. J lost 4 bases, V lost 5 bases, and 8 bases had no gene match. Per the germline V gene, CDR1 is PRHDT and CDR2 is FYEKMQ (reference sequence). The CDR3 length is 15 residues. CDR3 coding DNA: TGTGCCAGCAGCCCAGCGTCGACTAGCGGGTACGAGCAGTACTTC. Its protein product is CASSPASTSGYEQYF. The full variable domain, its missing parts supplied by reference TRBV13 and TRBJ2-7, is AAGVIQSPRHLIKEKRETATLKCYPIPRHDTVYWYQQGPGQDPQFLISFYEKMQSDKGSIPDRFSAQQFSDYHSELNMSSLELGDSALYFCASSPASTSGYEQYFGPGTRLTVT.

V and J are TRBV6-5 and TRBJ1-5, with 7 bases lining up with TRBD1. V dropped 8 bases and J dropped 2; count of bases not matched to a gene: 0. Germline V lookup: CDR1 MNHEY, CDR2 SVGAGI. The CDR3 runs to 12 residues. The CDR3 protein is CASGQGNQPQHF. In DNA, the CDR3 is TGTGCCAGCGGACAGGGCAATCAGCCCCAGCATTTT.

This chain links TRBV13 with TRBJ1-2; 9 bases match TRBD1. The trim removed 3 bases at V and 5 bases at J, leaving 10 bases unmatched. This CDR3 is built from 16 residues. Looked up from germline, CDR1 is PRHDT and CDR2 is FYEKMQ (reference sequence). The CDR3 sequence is CASSFEGTGKAYGYTF. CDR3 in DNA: TGTGCCAGCAGCTTTGAGGGGACAGGGAAGGCTTATGGCTACACCTTC.

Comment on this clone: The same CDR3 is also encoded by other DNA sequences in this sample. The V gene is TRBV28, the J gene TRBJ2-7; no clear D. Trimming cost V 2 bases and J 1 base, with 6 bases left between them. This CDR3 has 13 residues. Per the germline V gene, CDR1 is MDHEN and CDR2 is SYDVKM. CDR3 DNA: TGTGCCAGCAGTTTAGCTGGTTCCTACGAGCAGTACTTC. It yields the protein CASSLAGSYEQYF.

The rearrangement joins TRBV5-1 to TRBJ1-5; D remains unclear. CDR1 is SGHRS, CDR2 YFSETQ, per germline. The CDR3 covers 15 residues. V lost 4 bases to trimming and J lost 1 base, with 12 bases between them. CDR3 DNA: TGCGCCAGCAGCCCCGCGGGAAGCAGCAATCAGCCCCAGCATTTT. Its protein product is CASSPAGSSNQPQHF.

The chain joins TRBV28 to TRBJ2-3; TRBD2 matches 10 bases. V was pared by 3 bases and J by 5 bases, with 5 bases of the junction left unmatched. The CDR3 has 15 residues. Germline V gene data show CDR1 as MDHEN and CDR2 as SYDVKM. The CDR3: CASSLLAGVVDTQYF. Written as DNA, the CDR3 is TGTGCCAGCAGTTTGCTAGCGGGAGTTGTAGATACGCAGTATTTT. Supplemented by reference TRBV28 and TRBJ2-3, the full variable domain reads DVKVTQSSRYLVKRTGEKVFLECVQDMDHENMFWYRQDPGLGLRLIYFSYDVKMKEKGDIPEGYSVSREKKERFSLILESASTNQTSMYLCASSLLAGVVDTQYFGPGTRLTVL.

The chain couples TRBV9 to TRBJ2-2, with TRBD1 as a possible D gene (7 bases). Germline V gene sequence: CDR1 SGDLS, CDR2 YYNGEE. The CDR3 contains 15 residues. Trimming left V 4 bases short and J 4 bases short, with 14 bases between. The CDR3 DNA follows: TGTGCCAGCAGCACCCGACAGGGAGGCACCGGGGAGCTGTTTTTT. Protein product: CASSTRQGGTGELFF.

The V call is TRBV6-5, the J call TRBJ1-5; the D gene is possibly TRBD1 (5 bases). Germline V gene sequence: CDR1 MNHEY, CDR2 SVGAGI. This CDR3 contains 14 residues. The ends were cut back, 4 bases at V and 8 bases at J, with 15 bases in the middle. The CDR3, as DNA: TGTGCCAGCAGTTCGGGGTGGGGCAGGGAGCCCCAGCATTTT. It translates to CASSSGWGREPQHF.

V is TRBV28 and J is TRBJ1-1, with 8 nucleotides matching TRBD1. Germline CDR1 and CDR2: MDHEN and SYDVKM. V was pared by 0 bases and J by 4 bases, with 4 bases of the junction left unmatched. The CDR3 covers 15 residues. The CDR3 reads CASSLWRQGATEAFF. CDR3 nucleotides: TGTGCCAGCAGTTTATGGAGGCAGGGGGCCACTGAAGCTTTCTTT.

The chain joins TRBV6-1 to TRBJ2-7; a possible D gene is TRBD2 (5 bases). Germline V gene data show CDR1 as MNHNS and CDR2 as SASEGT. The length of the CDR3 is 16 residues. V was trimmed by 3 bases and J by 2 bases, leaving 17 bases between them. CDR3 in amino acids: CASSDYKRSATYEQYF. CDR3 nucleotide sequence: TGTGCCAGCAGTGATTATAAGCGGTCCGCCACCTACGAGCAGTACTTC.

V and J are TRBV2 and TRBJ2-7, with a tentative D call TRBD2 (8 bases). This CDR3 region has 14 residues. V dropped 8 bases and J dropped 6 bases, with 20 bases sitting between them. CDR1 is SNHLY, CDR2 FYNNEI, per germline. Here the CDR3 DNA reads TGTGCCAGCTCGGAGGGGGCTCTAGCGGGCGAGCAGTACTTC. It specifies CASSEGALAGEQYF.

CDR3 in amino acids: CASSLWASGSSGEQYF. The CDR3 DNA follows: TGCGCCAGCAGCTTATGGGCTAGCGGGAGTTCGGGGGAGCAGTACTTC. The V call is TRBV5-1, the J call TRBJ2-7, with 10 bases matching TRBD2. With V trimmed by 2 bases and J by 7 bases, 12 bases remained unmatched. The CDR3 spans 16 residues. Germline loops: CDR1 SGHRS, CDR2 YFSETQ.

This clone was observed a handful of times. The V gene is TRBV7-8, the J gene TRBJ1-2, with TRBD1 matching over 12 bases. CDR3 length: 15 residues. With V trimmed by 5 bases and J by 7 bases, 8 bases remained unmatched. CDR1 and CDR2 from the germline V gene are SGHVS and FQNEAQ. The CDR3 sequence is CASSLTGTGGSGYTF. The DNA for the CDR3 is TGTGCCAGCAGCCTAACCGGGACAGGGGGCTCTGGCTACACCTTC.

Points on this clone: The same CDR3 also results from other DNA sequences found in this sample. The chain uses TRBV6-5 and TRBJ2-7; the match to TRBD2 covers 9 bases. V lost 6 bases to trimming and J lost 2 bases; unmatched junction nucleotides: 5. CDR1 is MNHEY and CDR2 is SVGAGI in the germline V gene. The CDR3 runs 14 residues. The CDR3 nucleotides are TGTGCCAGCAGCTCCCTAGCGGGGCCCTACGAGCAGTACTTC. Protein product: CASSSLAGPYEQYF.